These T cell receptor beta chains were read from a single sample in a study of T cells in Graves' hyperthyroidism and ophthalmopathy. TCRdb fed the multiplex PCR reads into MiXCR, producing one record per CDR3 protein. The table lists 330,000 or so distinct CDR3 sequences, about a sixth of them singletons, with 15% to 18% in the top ten. Source material: blood. All receptors come from a woman aged 40 to 50 with Graves' ophthalmopathy. Both conserved end residues are part of each CDR3. D genes are given only for firm matches. Only part of the rows carry a size: once, few, many, or a class if the clone is expanded.

j_call cdr3_length clone_size d_call v_call cdr3_aa
TRBJ1-5 16 many - TRBV4-3 CASSQDWDGVVQPQHF
TRBJ2-7 15 - - TRBV4-1 CASSQGTGLSYEQYF
TRBJ1-1 13 many - TRBV10-1 CASRQRLNTEAFF
TRBJ2-2 14 many - TRBV20-1 CSARARKNTGELFF
TRBJ2-7 15 - TRBD2 TRBV15 CATSRDVTSGYEQYF
TRBJ2-7 15 - TRBD1 TRBV2 CASSKGLDRAYEQYF
TRBJ2-2 14 many TRBD1 TRBV4-3 CASSQSRGTGELFF
TRBJ1-1 18 - TRBD1 TRBV5-6 CASSLLRGTGGGFTETFF
TRBJ2-7 14 many TRBD2 TRBV12-3/TRBV12-4 CASSIIAGGYEQYF
TRBJ2-7 15 - TRBD1 TRBV27 CASSTNRGPRSEQYF
TRBJ2-2 16 many - TRBV12-3/TRBV12-4 CASSFLTTDNTGELFF
TRBJ1-5 16 many - TRBV15 CATSRDLGQGNEPQHF
TRBJ1-3 13 many - TRBV12-3/TRBV12-4 CASSTTSGNTIYF
TRBJ1-6 14 many - TRBV30 CAWSVTGINSPLHF
TRBJ1-3 15 once - TRBV6-1 CASSALFPAGNTIYF
TRBJ2-4 15 - - TRBV7-2 CASSIVGGAENFQYF
TRBJ2-7 14 many TRBD2 TRBV28 CASSRTSGNHEQYF
TRBJ1-1 12 many - TRBV5-1 CASSLGFAEAFF
TRBJ2-6 14 many - TRBV7-2 CASSKAGAANVLTF
TRBJ1-2 12 many - TRBV6-5 CASSSQFYGYTF
TRBJ1-1 13 many - TRBV24-1 CATRAGAGTEAFF
TRBJ1-1 16 many - TRBV6-1 CASSEVGYGVGTEAFF
TRBJ1-1 13 many - TRBV7-3 CASSFSGFTEALF
TRBJ1-1 13 many - TRBV30 CAWRMGGTNRAFF
TRBJ1-5 22 many TRBD1 TRBV4-2 CASSLPRQGSGTGVSGNQPQHF
TRBJ1-6 11 few - TRBV30 CAWSVLRALHF
TRBJ2-5 14 many TRBD2 TRBV2 CASKRLAQKETQYF
TRBJ2-2 16 many TRBD1 TRBV6-1 CASSALGTGGTGELFF
TRBJ1-2 14 few - TRBV5-1 CASSLGQQRYGYTF
TRBJ1-2 15 - TRBD1 TRBV6-1 CASSVRQGSNYGYTF
TRBJ1-5 15 few TRBD1 TRBV12-3/TRBV12-4 CASSPGPGGRQPQHF
TRBJ1-6 16 many - TRBV6-5 CASSYEHSSYNSPLHF
TRBJ2-5 13 many - TRBV20-1 CSASGVNQETQYF
TRBJ2-7 14 many TRBD1 TRBV7-9 CASSSTDRDYEQYF
TRBJ2-7 13 many - TRBV24-1 CATSDGGLYEQYF
TRBJ1-2 14 many TRBD1 TRBV12-3/TRBV12-4 CASSFLRGLSGYTF
TRBJ1-1 11 - - TRBV29-1 CSVLWKGTAFF